Listed below are T cell receptor beta chains from one sample, sequenced in a study of Graves' ophthalmopathy and Graves' hyperthyroidism. Each CDR3 protein is one row after TCRdb ran MiXCR on the multiplex PCR reads. Of hundreds of thousands of distinct CDR3 sequences listed, approximately 15% are singletons. The sample taken for sequencing was blood. The origin of the receptors is a woman aged 30 to 39 with Graves' ophthalmopathy. Each CDR3 is given with its conserved first and last residue. A D gene is named only where the DNA matches it firmly. The size field is filled for only some rows; it gives once, few, many or a size class.

D gene	clone size	J gene	V gene	CDR3 protein	CDR3 DNA
NA	many	TRBJ1-2	TRBV12-5	CASGPQGSLYGYTF	TGTGCTAGTGGACCACAGGGAAGCCTTTATGGCTACACCTTC
NA	many	TRBJ1-5	TRBV6-1	CASRGPRTASNQPQHF	TGTGCCAGCAGGGGTCCCCGGACAGCCTCCAATCAGCCCCAGCATTTT
TRBD1	many	TRBJ2-7	TRBV11-1	CASSRTGGIWGNEQYF	TGTGCCAGCAGCCGGACAGGAGGAATCTGGGGAAACGAGCAGTACTTC
TRBD2	many	TRBJ2-2	TRBV6-5	CASSWGTSGTGELFF	TGTGCCAGCAGTTGGGGGACTAGCGGCACCGGGGAGCTGTTTTTT
NA	many	TRBJ1-1	TRBV29-1	CSDLGTNTEAFF	TGCAGCGATCTGGGCACGAACACTGAAGCTTTCTTT
TRBD1	NA	TRBJ2-7	TRBV6-1	CASSTRQGQVLYEQYF	TGTGCCAGCAGTACGAGACAGGGCCAGGTCCTCTACGAGCAGTACTTC
TRBD2	many	TRBJ2-7	TRBV20-1	CSAQPAGVDYEQYF	TGCAGTGCCCAGCCTGCGGGAGTAGACTACGAGCAGTACTTC
NA	many	TRBJ1-5	TRBV29-1	CSASHSRNQPQHF	TGCAGCGCCAGTCATTCGCGCAATCAGCCCCAGCATTTT
TRBD2	few	TRBJ2-5	TRBV29-1	CSHLGLAWGETQYF	TGCAGCCACCTGGGACTAGCCTGGGGAGAGACCCAGTACTTC
NA	many	TRBJ2-7	TRBV7-2	CASSFLLGRAQDEQYF	TGTGCCAGCAGCTTCCTCCTGGGCAGGGCCCAGGACGAGCAGTACTTC
TRBD1	many	TRBJ1-6	TRBV25-1	CASSFRDRGFYNSPLHF	TGTGCCAGCAGTTTCCGGGACAGGGGATTCTATAATTCACCCCTCCACTTT
NA	few	TRBJ1-5	TRBV7-9	CASSLRVHRPQHF	TGTGCCAGCAGCTTAAGGGTTCATCGGCCCCAGCATTTT